The text below deals with one TCR beta chain. Its antigen is not known. TCRdb reanalysed the reads using MiXCR and keeps one entry per CDR3 protein. The repertoire has hundreds of thousands of distinct CDR3 sequences, roughly 33% of them found once; the top ten carry over 15%. The data stem from a study of T cell repertoires in cytomegalovirus infection. Whole-study context: TCR beta signatures that were public indicated CMV infection and matching HLA type. Study-wide results and caveats: The study identified carriers of CMV plus the relevant HLA from cumulative public TCR beta family frequency.

Trimming took 5 bases from V and 0 from J, leaving 12 bases between them. In germline, CDR1 is LNHDA, CDR2 SQIVND (reference sequence). This CDR3 spans 15 amino acids. The sample was cultured PBMCs, taken from culture after CMV antigen stimulation. This TCR derives from a human donor in good health (CMV status not recorded). Some clones in this sample may be carry-over from other donors' samples. This chain connects TRBV19 to TRBJ2-3, with D possibly being TRBD2 (5 bases). The CDR3 sequence is CASSDAPGSTDTQYF. CDR3 coding DNA: TGTGCCAGTAGTGACGCCCCGGGGAGCACAGATACGCAGTATTTT.